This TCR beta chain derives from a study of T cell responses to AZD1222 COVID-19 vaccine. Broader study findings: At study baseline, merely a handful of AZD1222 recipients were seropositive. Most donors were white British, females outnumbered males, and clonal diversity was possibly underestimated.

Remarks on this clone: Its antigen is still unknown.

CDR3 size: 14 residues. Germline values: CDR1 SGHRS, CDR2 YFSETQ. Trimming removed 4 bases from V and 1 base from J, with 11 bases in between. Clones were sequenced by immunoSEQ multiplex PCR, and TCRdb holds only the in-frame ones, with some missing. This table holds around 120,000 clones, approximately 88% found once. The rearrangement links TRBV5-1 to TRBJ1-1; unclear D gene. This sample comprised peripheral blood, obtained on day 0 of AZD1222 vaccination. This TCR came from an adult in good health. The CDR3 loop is CASSPQTSNTEAFF. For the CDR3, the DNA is TGCGCCAGCAGCCCCCAAACTTCGAACACTGAAGCTTTCTTT.